Detailed here is one T cell receptor (beta chain). The repertoire was sequenced with immunoSEQ multiplex PCR; TCRdb's copy has only in-frame clones and lacks some. The sample lists under 90,000 clones, roughly 96% occurring once. Trimming cost V 2 bases and J 5 bases, with 16 bases left between them. Germline CDR1 SEHNR, CDR2 FQNEAQ (reference sequence). CDR3 length: 16 amino acids. This sample was included in a study of technical replicates of blood from four donors. This sequence was found in a human donor in good health. The rearrangement links TRBV7-9 to TRBJ1-5; TRBD1 might be the D (5 bases). The sequenced sample was T cells isolated from PBMCs. The CDR3 reads CASSLFPGTSDQPQHF. DNA for the CDR3: TGTGCCAGCAGCTTATTCCCAGGGACTTCAGATCAGCCCCAGCATTTT.